Listed here are 2 T cell receptor beta chains from one sample, sequenced in a study of PD-L1 blockade in urothelial cancer. TCRdb keeps only in-frame clones here, not all; method: immunoSEQ multiplex PCR. The sample carries around 63,000 clones, 75% to 85% recorded once. Described time point: pretreatment peripheral blood. The input for sequencing was PBMCs, taken around atezolizumab (anti-PD-L1) treatment. All receptors come from an older man with urothelial cancer.

This clone was seen only once. J is TRBJ2-7 and V is TRBV18, with a tentative D call TRBD1 (6 bases). V was cut by 0 bases and J by 9 bases, with 12 bases left in between. This CDR3 is built from 13 residues. The V gene's germline CDR1 is KGHSH and CDR2 LQKENI. The DNA for the CDR3 is TGTGCCAGCTCACCACCGGACAGCATCGGGCAGTACTTC. Protein product: CASSPPDSIGQYF.

The chain links TRBV7-3 to TRBJ1-1; weak D call: TRBD1 (6 bases). V was cut by 8 bases and J by 1 base, with 11 bases left in between. The length of the CDR3 is 13 residues. Germline CDR1 reads SGHTA; CDR2 reads FQGTGA. As DNA, the CDR3 is TGTGCCAGCGGAGTAGGGGGGAACACTGAAGCTTTCTTT. It yields the protein CASGVGGNTEAFF.